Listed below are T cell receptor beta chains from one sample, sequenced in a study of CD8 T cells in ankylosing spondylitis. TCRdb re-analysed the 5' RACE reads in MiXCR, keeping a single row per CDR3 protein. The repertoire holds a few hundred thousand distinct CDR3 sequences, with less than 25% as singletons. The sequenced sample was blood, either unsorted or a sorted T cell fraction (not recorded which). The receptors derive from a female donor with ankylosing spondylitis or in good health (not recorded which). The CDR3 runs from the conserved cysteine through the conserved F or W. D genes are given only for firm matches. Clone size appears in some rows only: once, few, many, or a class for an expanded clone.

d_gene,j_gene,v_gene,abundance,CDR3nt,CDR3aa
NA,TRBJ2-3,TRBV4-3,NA,TGCGCCAGCAGCCAAGAAGGAAGGAGCACAGATACGCAGTATTTT,CASSQEGRSTDTQYF
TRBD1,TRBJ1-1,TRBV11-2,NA,TGTGCCAGCAGCTTGGGGACAGGGATCGATGAAGCTTTCTTT,CASSLGTGIDEAFF
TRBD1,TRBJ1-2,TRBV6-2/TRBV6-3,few,TGTGCCAGCAGTTACTCCGGAACAGGGGCCCATGGCTACACCTTC,CASSYSGTGAHGYTF
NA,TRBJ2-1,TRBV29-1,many,TGCAGCGTTGGGAGGAATGAGCAGTTCTTC,CSVGRNEQFF
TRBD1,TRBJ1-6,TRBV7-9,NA,TGTGCCAGCAGCATTCAAACGGGACAGGGGTATTCACCCCTCCACTTT,CASSIQTGQGYSPLHF
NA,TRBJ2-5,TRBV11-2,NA,TGTGCCAGCAGCTTCAGGGGTCTGGGGACCCAGTACTTC,CASSFRGLGTQYF
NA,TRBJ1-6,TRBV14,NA,TGTGCCAGCAGCCAAGATTTGGGAGGCTGGGAGATTTCACCCCTCCACTTT,CASSQDLGGWEISPLHF
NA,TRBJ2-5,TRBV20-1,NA,TGCAGTGCTACGACGCCAAACTCTTGGGAGACCCAGTACTTC,CSATTPNSWETQYF
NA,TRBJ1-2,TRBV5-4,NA,TGTGCCAGCAGCTCAACCGGGCTCGGGGGCTACACCTTC,CASSSTGLGGYTF
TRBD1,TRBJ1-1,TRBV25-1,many,TGTGCCGCCGTGGGACAGGGGGTCACTGAAGCTTTCTTT,CAAVGQGVTEAFF
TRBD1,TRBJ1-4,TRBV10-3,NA,TGTGCCATCAGTGAGGGGAGGCAGGGGGAGAGAAAACTGTTTTTT,CAISEGRQGERKLFF
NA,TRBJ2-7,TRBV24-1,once,TGTGCCACCAGTGAACAGGATTACGAGCAGTACTTC,CATSEQDYEQYF
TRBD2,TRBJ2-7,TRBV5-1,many,TGCGCCAGCAGCCCCGGACTAGCATCAACCTACGAGCAGTACTTC,CASSPGLASTYEQYF